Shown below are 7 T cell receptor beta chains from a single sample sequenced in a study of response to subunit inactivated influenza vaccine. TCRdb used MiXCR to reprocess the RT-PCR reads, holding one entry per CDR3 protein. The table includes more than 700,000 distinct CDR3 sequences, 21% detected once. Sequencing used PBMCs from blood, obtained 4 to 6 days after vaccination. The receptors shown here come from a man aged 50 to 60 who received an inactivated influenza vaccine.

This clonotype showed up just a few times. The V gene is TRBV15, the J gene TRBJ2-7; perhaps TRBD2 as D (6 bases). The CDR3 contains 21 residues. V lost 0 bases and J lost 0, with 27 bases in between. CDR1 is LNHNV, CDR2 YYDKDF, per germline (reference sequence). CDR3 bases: TGTGCCACCAGCAGAGAATACACGGGGGACCCTCGAGACCAACTCTCCTACGAGCAGTACTTC. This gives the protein CATSREYTGDPRDQLSYEQYF.

The CDR3 protein is CAISESLRSSTDTQYF. The DNA for the CDR3 is TGTGCCATCAGTGAGTCCTTAAGGAGTAGCACAGATACGCAGTATTTT. The chain has TRBV10-3 and TRBJ2-3; D not resolved. The CDR3 is made up of 16 amino acids. CDR1 ENHRY and CDR2 SYGVKD come from the germline V gene. V shed 0 bases and J shed 0 bases, with 10 bases lying between them.

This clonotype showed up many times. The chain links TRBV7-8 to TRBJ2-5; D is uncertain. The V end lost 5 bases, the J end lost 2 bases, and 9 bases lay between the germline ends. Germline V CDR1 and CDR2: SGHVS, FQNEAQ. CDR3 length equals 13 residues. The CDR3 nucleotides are TGTGCCAGCAGCCCCGCGGAACAAGAGACCCAGTACTTC. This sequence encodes CASSPAEQETQYF.

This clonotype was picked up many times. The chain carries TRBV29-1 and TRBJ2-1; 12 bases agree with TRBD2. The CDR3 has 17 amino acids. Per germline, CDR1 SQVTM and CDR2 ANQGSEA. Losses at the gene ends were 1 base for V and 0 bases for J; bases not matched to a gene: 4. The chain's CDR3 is CSVEASGRVSSYNEQFF. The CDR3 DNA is TGCAGCGTTGAAGCTAGCGGGAGGGTGAGCTCCTACAATGAGCAGTTCTTC.

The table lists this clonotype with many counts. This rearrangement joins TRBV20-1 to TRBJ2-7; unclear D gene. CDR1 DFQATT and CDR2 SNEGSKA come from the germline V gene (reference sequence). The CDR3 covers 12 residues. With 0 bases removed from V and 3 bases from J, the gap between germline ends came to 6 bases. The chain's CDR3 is CSARDVGYEQYF. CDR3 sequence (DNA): TGCAGTGCTAGAGACGTCGGCTACGAGCAGTACTTC.

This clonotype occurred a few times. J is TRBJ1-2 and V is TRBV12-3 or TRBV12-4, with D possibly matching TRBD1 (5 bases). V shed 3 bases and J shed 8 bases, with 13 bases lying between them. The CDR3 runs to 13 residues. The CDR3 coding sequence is TGTGCCAGCAGTTTGTTCCAGGGCTCGGGCTACACCTTC. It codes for CASSLFQGSGYTF.

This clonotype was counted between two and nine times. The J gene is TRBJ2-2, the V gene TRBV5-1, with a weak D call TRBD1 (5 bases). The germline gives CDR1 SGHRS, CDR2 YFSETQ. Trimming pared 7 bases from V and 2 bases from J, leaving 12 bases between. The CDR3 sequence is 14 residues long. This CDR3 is CASARRVNTGELFF. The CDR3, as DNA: TGCGCCAGCGCCCGCAGGGTTAACACCGGGGAGCTGTTTTTT.